This note documents a single T cell receptor (beta chain) sequence. In this sample, this clone turned up a few times. It has no known antigen specificity. One base away there is no much larger clone; base qualities are not given. This record belongs to a study of beta chain features in type 1 diabetes (dated by TCRdb to the late 2010s). For the wider study: Patients and healthy donors did not differ in mean age, gender distribution, total cell number or subset yield. A total of under 120,000,000 sorted cells were examined across all samples, and RNA yield correlated strongly with the number of cells per subset. The study compared the TCRB repertoires of sorted circulating CD4+ T cell subsets in recently diagnosed type 1 diabetes patients with those in matched healthy donors. Regulatory and stem cell-like memory subsets were isolated from only 8 patients and roughly 8 healthy donors, whereas naive and central memory subsets came from all 30 or so donors. Overall study results and their limits: Because the HLA sub-analyses included only small numbers of individuals, any influence of HLA type on TCRB rearrangement was left unresolved. Naive, central memory and regulatory TCRB repertoires appeared to be more similar among patients than among healthy donors. Fewer insertions and more nucleotide deletions at VDJ recombination sites were observed in patients with type 1 diabetes, implying thymic rearrangement abnormalities. Type 1 diabetes patients showed a moderate but significant shortening of TCRB CDR3 length in all four CD4+ subsets. Because cDNA rather than genomic DNA was sequenced, highly expressing activated cells could have been over-represented, although no difference in activation and CD3 levels was found between groups. Shorter templates might be favored by PCR, yet because patient and control samples were amplified and corrected together, any such skew would affect both groups equally.

The entire isolated RNA was reverse transcribed using the High Capacity cDNA Reverse Transcription Kit, and thus expressed TCRB transcripts were sequenced. Naive, central memory and regulatory T cell samples underwent deep immunoSEQ sequencing, averaging roughly 3.3 million total reads per sample. Sorted cells were lysed in RLT buffer, and RNA was extracted using DNase-treated RNeasy Micro or Mini kits according to cell number. To prevent cross-contamination, each cell subset was processed individually, whereas patient and healthy donor samples were processed jointly. Using the immunoSEQ multiplex PCR, TCRB sequences were amplified from cDNA into 87-bp fragments spanning the CDR3 region. Amplicons were sequenced on the Illumina HiSeq platform. Turning to the authors' computational methods: Synthetic template baselines were used to correct PCR bias computationally, reads within Hamming distance 2 were collapsed, and singletons that could not be merged were discarded. Reads were aligned to IMGT to assign V, D and J genes, CDR3 length, and insertions or deletions at six rearrangement sites. Clonotype counts were normalized to sorted cell number within each subset before computing true diversity and Gini coefficients with the tcR R package. The overlap coefficient, calculated on TCRB nucleotide sequences, was used to quantify repertoire sharing. Imported from immuneACCESS, the table was reduced by TCRdb to in-frame sequences with V and J called. These copies leave out some clones; in studies compared against another copy, an unresolved V gene accounts for under half, and the cause of the remainder is not known. V and J calls and clone size are given by that table; D and trimming were obtained from the DNA. Across this sample there are over 300,000 clones, with about a tenth seen only once. Together, the top ten hold 0.95% to 1.1% of the sample.

Each donor gave one peripheral blood draw, averaging approximately 110 mL, which was collected into heparinised tubes. A BD FACSAria II and a panel including CD45RO, CCR7, CD25, CD127, CD95 and CD27 were used to sort naive, central memory, regulatory and stem cell-like memory CD4+ T cells. A purity above 95% was achieved for all sorted populations. PBMCs were isolated immediately by Lymphoprep density gradient centrifugation and stained directly without culture. To minimize batch effects, samples were stained and sorted in pairs, one healthy donor with one patient per experiment. CDR1 is given as LGHNA and CDR2 as YSLEER, both from the germline V gene. Trimming at the junction amounts to 0 bases on V and 10 bases on J, and the germline ends lie 18 bases apart. From its cysteine to its phenylalanine, the CDR3 spans 16 amino acids. Just CDR3 DNA is preserved here, 48 bases in frame from base 1.

The chain is encoded by TRBV4-3 joined to TRBJ1-4; no confident D gene assignment can be made. Sequences were obtained from central memory CD4+ T cells from blood. This sequence was found in a young man with type 1 diabetes. The DNA reads as follows: TGCGCCAGCAGCCAAGATATGGCCGGACGGGAGGGAAAACTGTTTTTT. Its protein product is CASSQDMAGREGKLFF.